This TCR beta chain was identified in a study of cytomegalovirus exposure and HLA in healthy donors. Overall study results and limits: A later analysis appeared to link common viral pathogens to several of the most significant clusters. Because they were indistinguishable, some V segments, including TRBV6-2 and TRBV6-3, were excluded. Likely technical artifact: a cluster of highly shared sequence variants.

The PCR had 60 Vbeta and 13 Jbeta primers. The data were produced by immunoSEQ multiplex PCR, yet TCRdb's version contains in-frame clones alone and is incomplete. The data hold 35,000 to 55,000 clones, with about 64% observed a single time. In the case of this clone: Its antigen remains unidentified.

The germline V and J ends were trimmed by 2 bases and 3 bases, with 14 bases remaining between them. Germline lookup yields CDR1 ENHRY and CDR2 SYGVKD. CDR3 length: 16 residues. The sample taken for sequencing was PBMCs. This TCR was recovered from a man in his sixties in good health and CMV-seropositive. This chain links TRBV10-3 with TRBJ1-5, with D maybe TRBD1 (6 bases). The CDR3 loop is CAISENRVQPNQPQHF. The CDR3 DNA sequence: TGTGCCATCAGTGAGAACAGGGTCCAACCCAATCAGCCCCAGCATTTT.